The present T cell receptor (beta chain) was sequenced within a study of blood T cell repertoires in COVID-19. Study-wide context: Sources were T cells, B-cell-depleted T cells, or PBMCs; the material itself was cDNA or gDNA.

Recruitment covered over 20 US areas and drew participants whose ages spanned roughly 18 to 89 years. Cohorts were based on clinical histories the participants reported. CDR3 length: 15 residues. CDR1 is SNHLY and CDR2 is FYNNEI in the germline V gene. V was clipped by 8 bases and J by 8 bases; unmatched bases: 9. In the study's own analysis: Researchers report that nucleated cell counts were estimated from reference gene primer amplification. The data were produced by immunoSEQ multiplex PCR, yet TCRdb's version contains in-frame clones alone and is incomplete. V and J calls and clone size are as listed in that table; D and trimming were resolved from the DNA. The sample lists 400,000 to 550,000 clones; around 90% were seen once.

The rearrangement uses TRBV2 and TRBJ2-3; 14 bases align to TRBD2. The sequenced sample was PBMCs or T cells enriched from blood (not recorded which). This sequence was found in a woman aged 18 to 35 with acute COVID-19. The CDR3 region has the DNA TGTGCCAGCGGGCGACTAGCGGGGGGGCCTGGTACGCAGTATTTT. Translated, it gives CASGRLAGGPGTQYF.